This T cell receptor (beta chain) was sequenced for a study of T cell responses to AZD1222 COVID-19 vaccine. Overall study results and limits: Spike-specific TCR breadth and depth went up after people got two AZD1222 doses. It was only a handful of AZD1222 recipients who were seropositive at baseline. Repertoires in all cases were sampled only once the peak T cell response had passed.

Profiling relied on immunoSEQ multiplex PCR, and the TCRdb table lists in-frame clones only, not all of them. The data hold roughly 120,000 clones, with 80% to 90% observed a single time. Details on this clone: As yet, its antigen is unknown.

Germline-derived CDR1 and CDR2 are MDHEN and SYDVKM. The V and J ends lost 1 base and 7 bases respectively, with 7 bases between them. The CDR3 spans 12 residues. The sequence derives from an adult in good health. Sequenced material: peripheral blood, taken on day 0 of AZD1222 vaccination. The chain is built from TRBV28 and TRBJ1-1; D call uncertain. CDR3 in DNA: TGTGCCAGCAGTTTATTGACTGTTGAAGCTTTCTTT. Translated, it gives CASSLLTVEAFF.